This T cell receptor beta chain was obtained from a study of T-cell reconstitution after alpha-beta-depleted transplantation in children. A note on this clonotype: The antigen remains undetermined.

The CDR3 length is 14 residues. In germline, CDR1 is MNHEY, CDR2 SVGAGI. V was clipped by 0 bases and J by 5 bases, with 10 bases between them. Study-wide findings and caveats: Roughly two months post-transplant, alpha-beta T cells reportedly originated from several hundred graft clones that had expanded.

For TCRbeta, the library was prepared with unique molecular identifiers. MiXCR, applied by TCRdb to the PCR reads, yields one record per CDR3 protein. The sample records approximately 980,000 distinct CDR3 sequences, about 30% being singletons. This receptor was obtained from a boy under three years old who had a stem cell transplant for SCID, so the T cells may come from the graft donor. V and J are TRBV6-5 and TRBJ1-2, with D hard to call. The specimen comprised PBMCs, mostly from graft donor cells, sampled 360 days after TCRalphabeta/CD19-depleted stem cell transplant. The CDR3 coding sequence is TGTGCCAGCAGTTACTCGAAGGGTTGGTATGGCTACACCTTC. It translates to CASSYSKGWYGYTF.